One and the same sample provided the 30 T cell receptor beta chains below, sequenced in a study of blood T cell repertoires in COVID-19. This table comes from immunoSEQ multiplex PCR, and its TCRdb copy is limited to in-frame clones, with some not included. The sample consists of tens of thousands of clones, roughly 90% of them appearing once. Sequencing used peripheral blood. Source of these receptors: a human donor in a cohort sampled during active COVID-19.

This chain uses TRBV7-3 with TRBJ2-1, with 13 bases that match TRBD2. V shed 4 bases and J 10 bases; nucleotides not matched to a gene: 10. This CDR3 contains 16 residues. Germline V gene data show CDR1 as SGHTA and CDR2 as FQGTGA. The CDR3 nucleotides read TGTGCCAGCAGCTCGAAGGGACTAGCGGGAAAAGGGGAGCAGTTCTTC. This gives the protein CASSSKGLAGKGEQFF.

The sample holds one count of this clone. The chain uses TRBV30 and TRBJ1-3; D not certain. Trimming took off 4 bases at V and 0 bases at J, with 4 bases between the two ends. In germline, CDR1 is GTSNPN, CDR2 SVGIG (reference sequence). The CDR3 consists of 12 residues. The CDR3 sequence: CAWIDSGNTIYF. The CDR3, as DNA: TGTGCCTGGATAGACTCTGGAAACACCATATATTTT.

This chain joins TRBV7-3 and TRBJ2-1, with 10 bases that match TRBD2. CDR1 is SGHTA, CDR2 FQGTGA, per germline. The V gene end was trimmed by 4 bases and the J gene end by 1 base; junction bases not matched to a gene: 1. The CDR3 is 15 residues long. In DNA, the CDR3 is TGTGCCAGCAGCTCGACTAGCGGGTCCTACAATGAGCAGTTCTTC. It encodes CASSSTSGSYNEQFF.

This chain uses TRBV19 with TRBJ2-5; maybe TRBD2 (5 bases). The V gene's germline CDR1 is LNHDA and CDR2 SQIVND (reference sequence). The V end was cut by 3 bases, the J end by 3 bases, with 8 bases between. The CDR3 consists of 13 residues. CDR3 nucleotides: TGTGCCAGTAGTATGCGGGCGAAAGAGACCCAGTACTTC. It yields the protein CASSMRAKETQYF.

The chain carries TRBV25-1 and TRBJ2-7; tentatively, D is TRBD1 (5 bases). This CDR3 has 13 amino acids. The germline V gene has CDR1 MGHDK and CDR2 SYGVNS. Trimming removed 5 bases at V and 3 bases at J, with 11 bases between. The CDR3 DNA reads as TGTGCCAGCAGTTCTGACAGAAACTACGAGCAGTACTTC. It translates to CASSSDRNYEQYF.

The chain couples TRBV18 to TRBJ2-7; weak D call: TRBD2 (7 bases). Trimming stripped 1 base from V and 4 bases from J, with 11 bases between. The germline V gene has CDR1 KGHSH and CDR2 LQKENI. This CDR3 is 14 amino acids long. The CDR3 DNA follows: TGTGCCAGCTCACCACTGGGGGGGGCGTACGAGCAGTACTTC. It codes for CASSPLGGAYEQYF.

The chain links TRBV5-6 to TRBJ2-5, with 10 bases that match TRBD2. The CDR3 extends over 16 amino acids. Per germline, CDR1 SGHDT and CDR2 YYEEEE. Germline trimming cut 0 bases from V and 7 bases from J; bases unmatched to any gene: 9. The CDR3 region is CASSLASGRGFGTQYF. In DNA, the CDR3 is TGTGCCAGCAGCTTGGCCAGCGGGAGGGGGTTTGGGACCCAGTACTTC.

The V gene is TRBV28, the J gene TRBJ2-2; 10 bases map to TRBD2. Germline CDR1 reads MDHEN; CDR2 reads SYDVKM. The CDR3 loop spans 16 amino acids. Trimming at V came to 2 bases and at J to 0 bases, leaving 0 bases not matched to a gene. The DNA of the CDR3 is TGTGCCAGCAGTTTAGGACTAGCGGCGAACACCGGGGAGCTGTTTTTT. It yields the protein CASSLGLAANTGELFF. The variable domain in full, with the rest retrieved from reference TRBV28 and TRBJ2-2, is DVKVTQSSRYLVKRTGEKVFLECVQDMDHENMFWYRQDPGLGLRLIYFSYDVKMKEKGDIPEGYSVSREKKERFSLILESASTNQTSMYLCASSLGLAANTGELFFGEGSRLTVL.

The rearrangement links TRBV29-1 to TRBJ1-2; 10 bases fit TRBD1. Per the germline V gene, CDR1 is SQVTM and CDR2 is ANQGSEA. This CDR3 is 13 amino acids long. V shed 3 bases, J shed 4 bases, and the junction held 2 bases outside the gene matches. CDR3 in DNA: TGCAGCGTTGAGGACAGGGGGGCCTATGGCTACACCTTC. It translates to CSVEDRGAYGYTF.

The chain employs TRBV6-5 and TRBJ1-1; 8 bases map to TRBD1. The CDR3 length is 12 residues. J lost 7 bases, V lost 6 bases, and 4 bases had no gene match. Germline V gene sequence: CDR1 MNHEY, CDR2 SVGAGI. The CDR3 nucleotides read TGTGCCAGCAGCGGGGACAGGCTTGAAGCTTTCTTT. As protein: CASSGDRLEAFF.

The V and J genes are TRBV9 and TRBJ2-1; D is undetermined. The CDR3 loop spans 12 amino acids. Germline assignment: CDR1 SGDLS and CDR2 YYNGEE. With 2 bases removed from V and 9 bases from J, the gap between germline ends came to 9 bases. CDR3 DNA sequence: TGTGCCAGCAGCGTCGGTCACAGTGAGCAGTTCTTC. This translates into CASSVGHSEQFF. Together with reference TRBV9 and TRBJ2-1, the CDR3 gives the full variable domain: DSGVTQTPKHLITATGQRVTLRCSPRSGDLSVYWYQQSLDQGLQFLIQYYNGEERAKGNILERFSAQQFPDLHSELNLSSLELGDSALYFCASSVGHSEQFFGPGTRLTVL.

The J gene is TRBJ2-3, the V gene TRBV12-3 or TRBV12-4; D is undetermined. The CDR3 has 12 amino acids. The V and J ends lost 6 bases and 0 bases respectively, with 4 bases between them. CDR3: CASRSSTDTQYF. CDR3 coding DNA: TGTGCCAGCAGGTCTAGCACAGATACGCAGTATTTT.

V is TRBV5-6 and J is TRBJ1-6; D unresolved. The CDR3 spans 17 residues. Germline V gene lookup returns CDR1 SGHDT and CDR2 YYEEEE. Trimming stripped 2 bases from V and 0 bases from J, with 12 bases between. CDR3 nucleotide sequence: TGTGCCAGCAGCTTACCAGCGGCGGGCTCCTATAATTCACCCCTCCACTTT. This translates into CASSLPAAGSYNSPLHF.

V gene TRBV15 combines with J gene TRBJ1-5; possibly TRBD1 for D (6 bases). CDR3 length: 14 residues. Germline V gene data show CDR1 as LNHNV and CDR2 as YYDKDF (reference sequence). V gave up 4 bases and J gave up 0 bases, with 7 bases separating them. CDR3 sequence: CATSIQGSNQPQHF. Written as DNA, the CDR3 is TGTGCCACCAGCATACAGGGTAGCAATCAGCCCCAGCATTTT.

The chain employs TRBV9 and TRBJ2-7; perhaps TRBD2 as D (6 bases). Germline CDR1 is SGDLS and CDR2 is YYNGEE. The CDR3 consists of 14 residues. V was clipped by 2 bases and J by 2 bases, with 11 bases between them. DNA for the CDR3: TGTGCCAGCAGCGTGGGGGACTGGACCTACGAGCAGTACTTC. Translating gives CASSVGDWTYEQYF.

This clone was detected once. At one of its ends the junction is not consistent with the germline gene, which may arise from a read error. The chain combines TRBV24-1 with TRBJ2-1; 8 positions agree with TRBD2. The CDR3 runs 16 residues. Germline-derived CDR1 and CDR2 are KGHDR and SFDVKD. As DNA, the CDR3 is TGTGCCACCAGTGGTTTGAATAGCGGGGTAAGGGCTGAGCAGTTCTTC. Translation gives CATSGLNSGVRAEQFF.

The CDR3 spells CASSLATGGGYTF. CDR3 nucleotides: TGTGCCAGCAGCTTAGCGACGGGTGGCGGCTACACCTTC. The chain links TRBV11-2 to TRBJ1-2; D is undetermined. The germline gives CDR1 SGHAT, CDR2 FQNNGV. V lost 1 base to trimming and J lost 8 bases, with 11 bases between them. The CDR3 sequence is 13 residues long.

The chain carries TRBV7-3 and TRBJ2-7; 15 bases match TRBD2. The germline V gene has CDR1 SGHTA and CDR2 FQGTGA. This CDR3 contains 17 residues. The trim removed 6 bases at V and 7 bases at J, leaving 13 bases unmatched. In DNA, the CDR3 is TGTGCCAGCAGGGGCCCGGGACTAGCGGGAGGTGGAGGAGAGCAGTACTTC. As protein: CASRGPGLAGGGGEQYF.

DNA for the CDR3: TGCAGTGCCCGGTGGCAAGAGACCCAGTACTTC. It translates to CSARWQETQYF. This sequence joins TRBV20-1 and TRBJ2-5; D is ambiguous. V lost 6 bases and J 2 bases, leaving 7 bases between the germline ends. CDR3 size: 11 residues. Germline assignment: CDR1 DFQATT and CDR2 SNEGSKA (reference sequence).

The V and J genes are TRBV24-1 and TRBJ1-3, with 9 bases aligning to TRBD1. The length of the CDR3 is 17 residues. With 5 bases clipped from V and 3 bases from J, the junction kept 10 bases outside the gene matches. In germline, CDR1 is KGHDR, CDR2 SFDVKD. The CDR3 region is CATSAAPGQGRGNTIYF. CDR3 in DNA: TGTGCCACCAGTGCCGCACCGGGACAGGGACGTGGAAACACCATATATTTT.

This clone showed up just once. J is TRBJ1-6 and V is TRBV19; a weak D match, TRBD1 (5 bases). Between the trimmed V and J ends, which lost 6 bases and 8 bases, there was a span of 26 bases. Germline CDR1 and CDR2: LNHDA and SQIVND (reference sequence). The CDR3 runs to 18 residues. The chain's CDR3 is CASSAFGMGGSSYSPLHF. In DNA, the CDR3 is TGTGCCAGTAGCGCCTTTGGGATGGGGGGATCATCATATTCACCCCTCCACTTT.

This chain connects TRBV6-2 or TRBV6-3 to TRBJ2-7; 10 bases align to TRBD1. The V segment lost 6 bases and the J segment 7 bases; nucleotides outside the gene matches: 3. The length of the CDR3 is 12 residues. CDR1 is MNHEY and CDR2 is SVGEGT in the germline V gene. The CDR3 here is CASSLGQGEQYF. In DNA form, the CDR3 reads TGTGCCAGCAGCTTGGGACAGGGGGAGCAGTACTTC.

The chain is built from TRBV5-8 and TRBJ2-5; the D is unclear. CDR1 is SGHTS and CDR2 is YDEGEE in the germline V gene. V was pared by 0 bases and J by 7 bases, with 7 bases between. This CDR3 comprises 12 residues. CDR3 sequence (DNA): TGTGCCAGCAGCTTGGGCCAGGCGACCCAGTACTTC. Amino acids: CASSLGQATQYF.

The chain carries TRBV4-2 and TRBJ1-6, with 7 bases aligning to TRBD1. CDR3 length equals 12 residues. Unmatched junction bases numbered 0, after V lost 1 base and J lost 12 bases. CDR1 is LGHNA, CDR2 YNFKEQ, per germline. CDR3: CASSQGQGPLHF. As DNA, the CDR3 is TGTGCCAGCAGCCAAGGACAGGGACCCCTCCACTTT.

This chain uses TRBV11-2 with TRBJ2-5; D call uncertain. CDR1 and CDR2 from the germline V gene are SGHAT and FQNNGV. The V end was cut by 4 bases, the J end by 0 bases, with 6 bases between. The length of the CDR3 is 13 residues. DNA of the CDR3: TGTGCCAGCAGCTACGGGTACCAAGAGACCCAGTACTTC. Translation gives CASSYGYQETQYF.

This clone was detected only a few times. The rearrangement uses TRBV6-1 and TRBJ2-7, with TRBD1 matching 7 bases. CDR1 is MNHNS and CDR2 is SASEGT in the germline V gene. V dropped 2 bases and J dropped 1; count of bases not matched to a gene: 5. The length of the CDR3 is 15 residues. CDR3 loop: CASSEMDRPSYEQYF. The CDR3 nucleotides are TGTGCCAGCAGTGAAATGGACAGGCCATCCTACGAGCAGTACTTC.

The rearrangement uses TRBV7-3 and TRBJ1-2; no reliable D call. The CDR3 is made up of 14 amino acids. The V end was cut by 1 base, the J end by 8 bases, with 14 bases between. CDR1 is SGHTA and CDR2 is FQGTGA in the germline V gene. CDR3 DNA: TGTGCCAGCAGCTTAAAACCCCGTACGGGAGGCTACACCTTC. Translating it yields CASSLKPRTGGYTF.

The chain carries TRBV27 and TRBJ2-7; TRBD2 matches at 9 bases. The CDR3 consists of 14 residues. V was pared by 6 bases and J by 5 bases, with 8 bases of the junction left unmatched. Germline CDR1 is MNHEY and CDR2 is SMNVEV (reference sequence). This chain's CDR3 is CASSRLAGINEQYF. Written as DNA, the CDR3 is TGTGCCAGCAGCCGTCTAGCGGGAATCAACGAGCAGTACTTC.

The V and J genes are TRBV27 and TRBJ1-6, with TRBD1 matching over 7 bases. The CDR3 has 15 amino acids. Germline assignment: CDR1 MNHEY and CDR2 SMNVEV (reference sequence). The V and J ends lost 5 bases and 6 bases, in that order; junction bases with no gene match: 7. The DNA of the CDR3 is TGTGCCAGCAGTCCACAGGGGTTAGCTAATTCACCCCTCCACTTT. Protein: CASSPQGLANSPLHF.

This chain links TRBV3-1 (or the pseudogene TRBV3-2) with TRBJ1-2; perhaps TRBD1 as D (6 bases). Germline V CDR1 and CDR2: LGHDT, YNNKEL (reference sequence). There are 16 residues in the CDR3. V was shortened by 4 bases and J by 0 bases, with 15 bases between the two germline ends. This CDR3 reads CASSPGGHFANYGYTF. The CDR3 bases are TGTGCCAGCAGCCCTGGGGGACACTTCGCTAACTATGGCTACACCTTC.